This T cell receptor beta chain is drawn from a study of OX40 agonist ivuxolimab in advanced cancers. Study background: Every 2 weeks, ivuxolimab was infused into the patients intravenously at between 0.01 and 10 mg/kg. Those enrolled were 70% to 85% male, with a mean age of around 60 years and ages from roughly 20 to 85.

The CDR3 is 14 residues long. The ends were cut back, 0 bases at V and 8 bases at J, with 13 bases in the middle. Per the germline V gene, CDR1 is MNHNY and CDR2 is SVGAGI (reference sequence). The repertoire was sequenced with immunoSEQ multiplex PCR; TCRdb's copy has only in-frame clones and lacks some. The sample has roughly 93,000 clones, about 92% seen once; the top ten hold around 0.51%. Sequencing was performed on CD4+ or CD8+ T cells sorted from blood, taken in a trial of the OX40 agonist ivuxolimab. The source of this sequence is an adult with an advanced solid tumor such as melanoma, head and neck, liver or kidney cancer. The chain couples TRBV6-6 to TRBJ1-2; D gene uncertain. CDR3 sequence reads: CASSYSERVGGYTF. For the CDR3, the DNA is TGTGCCAGCAGTTACTCCGAAAGGGTCGGCGGCTACACCTTC.